This TCR beta chain was identified during a study of T cells in Graves' hyperthyroidism and ophthalmopathy. CDR3 length: 14 amino acids. The V end lost 2 bases, the J end lost 7 bases, and 14 bases lay between the germline ends. The germline V gene encodes CDR1 MNHNY and CDR2 SVGAGI (reference sequence). This clonotype was recorded at least ten times. RNA transcripts provided the source from which TCR beta CDR3 regions were amplified. In the first-round RT-PCR of the TCR CDR3, the HTBI primer set was used. TCRdb fed the multiplex PCR reads into MiXCR, producing one record per CDR3 protein. The data show approximately 330,000 distinct CDR3 sequences, with about 13% seen just once and 34% held by the top ten.

This chain connects TRBV6-6 to TRBJ1-2; tentatively, D is TRBD1 (5 bases). Input material: blood. This receptor was identified in a woman between 35 and 50 years old with Graves' ophthalmopathy. CDR3 amino acids: CASSYRGHGLGYTF. The DNA for the CDR3 is TGTGCCAGCAGTTACAGGGGTCACGGGCTTGGCTACACCTTC.